The T cell receptor beta chain described here comes from a study of CD4 T cells in relation to SARS-CoV-2 and coronaviruses. The unexposed donors gave CD4+ T cells in about 2010-2019, prior to COVID-19. After nine to ten days of culture, CD4+ T cells were isolated. Note on this clone: The antigen is not known.

Only in-frame clones appear in the TCRdb table, and some are missing; sequencing was by immunoSEQ multiplex PCR. The sample holds about 12,000 clones, 69% seen once. Trimming shortened V by 5 bases and J by 8 bases, and 13 bases separated the two germline ends. The V gene's germline CDR1 is SNHLY and CDR2 FYNNEI. The CDR3 has 13 amino acids. The sequence was collected from a human donor in good health. The sequenced sample was CD4+ T cells from PBMCs, cultured in vitro. The rearrangement links TRBV2 to TRBJ2-4; weak D call: TRBD1 (5 bases). The CDR3 loop reads CASSQQGIHIQYF. In DNA form, the CDR3 reads TGTGCCAGCAGTCAGCAGGGCATCCACATTCAGTACTTC.